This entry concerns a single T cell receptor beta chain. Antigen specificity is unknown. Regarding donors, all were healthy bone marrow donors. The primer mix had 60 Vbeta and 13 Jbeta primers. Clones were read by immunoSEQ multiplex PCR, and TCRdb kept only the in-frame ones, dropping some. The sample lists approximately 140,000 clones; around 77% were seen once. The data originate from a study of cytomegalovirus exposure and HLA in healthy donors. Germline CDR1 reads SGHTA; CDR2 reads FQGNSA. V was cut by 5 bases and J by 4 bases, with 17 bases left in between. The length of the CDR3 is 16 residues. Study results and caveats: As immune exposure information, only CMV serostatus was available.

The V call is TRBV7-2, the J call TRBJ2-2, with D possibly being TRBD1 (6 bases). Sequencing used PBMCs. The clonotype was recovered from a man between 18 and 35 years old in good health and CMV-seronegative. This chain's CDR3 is CASSLDDRWGTGELFF. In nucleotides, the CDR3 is TGTGCCAGCAGCCTTGATGACAGGTGGGGCACCGGGGAGCTGTTTTTT.